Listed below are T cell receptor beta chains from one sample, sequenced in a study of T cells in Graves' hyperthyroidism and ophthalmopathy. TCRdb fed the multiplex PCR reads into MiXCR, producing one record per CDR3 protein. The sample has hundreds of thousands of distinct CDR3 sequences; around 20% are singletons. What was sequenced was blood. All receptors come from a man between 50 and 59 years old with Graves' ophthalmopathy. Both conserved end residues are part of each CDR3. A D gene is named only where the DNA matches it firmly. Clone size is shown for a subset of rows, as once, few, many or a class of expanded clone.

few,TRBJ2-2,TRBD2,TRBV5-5,CASSLMREFIRELFF,TGTGCCAGCAGCTTAATGCGGGAGTTCATTCGGGAGCTGTTTTTT
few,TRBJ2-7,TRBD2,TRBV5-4,CASSLGPGRDEQYF,TGTGCCAGCAGCTTGGGCCCCGGGAGGGACGAGCAGTACTTC
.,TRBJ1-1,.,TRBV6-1,CASSETAFEAFF,TGTGCCAGCAGTGAGACAGCCTTTGAAGCTTTCTTT
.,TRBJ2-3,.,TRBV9,CASSVAGDFTDTQYF,TGTGCCAGCAGCGTAGCGGGAGACTTCACAGATACGCAGTATTTT
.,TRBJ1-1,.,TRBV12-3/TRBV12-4,CASSFAGGVNTEAFF,TGTGCCAGCAGTTTCGCGGGGGGCGTGAACACTGAAGCTTTCTTT
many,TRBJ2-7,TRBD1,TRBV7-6,CASSPELGQIYEQYF,TGTGCCAGCAGCCCAGAATTGGGACAGATCTACGAGCAGTACTTC
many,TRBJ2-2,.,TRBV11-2,CASSLDLVIADGDTGELFF,TGTGCCAGCAGCTTAGATCTAGTGATCGCAGATGGCGACACCGGGGAGCTGTTTTTT
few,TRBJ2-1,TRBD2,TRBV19,CASSITQAGTSGRAPFF,TGTGCCAGTAGTATAACTCAGGCTGGGACTAGCGGGAGGGCCCCGTTCTTC
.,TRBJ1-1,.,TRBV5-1,CASSLALRGTEAFF,TGCGCCAGCAGCTTGGCGCTCCGGGGCACTGAAGCTTTCTTT
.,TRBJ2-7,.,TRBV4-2,CASSQEQVYEQYF,TGTGCCAGCAGCCAAGAACAGGTCTACGAGCAGTACTTC
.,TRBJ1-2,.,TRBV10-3,CAISESKFDSEGYIF,TGTGCCATCAGTGAGTCGAAGTTTGACTCTGAAGGCTACATCTTC
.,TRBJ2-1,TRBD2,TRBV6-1,CASRRTSGTYNEQFF,TGTGCCAGCAGAAGGACTAGCGGCACCTACAATGAGCAGTTCTTC
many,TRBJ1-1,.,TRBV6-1,CAVRGITEAFF,TGTGCCGTCAGGGGAATCACTGAAGCTTTCTTT
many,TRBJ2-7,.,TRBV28,CASTADRKGQYF,TGTGCCAGCACCGCTGATAGAAAGGGGCAGTACTTC
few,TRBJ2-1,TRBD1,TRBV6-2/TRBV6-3,CASSSADRMGNEQFF,TGTGCCAGCAGTTCCGCGGACAGGATGGGGAATGAGCAGTTCTTC
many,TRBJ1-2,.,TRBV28,CASSGGSLRYGYTF,TGTGCCAGCAGCGGCGGCAGTTTGAGGTATGGCTACACCTTC
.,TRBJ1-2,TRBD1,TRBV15,CATSSYGDRVYGYTF,TGTGCCACCAGCAGCTACGGGGACAGAGTCTATGGCTACACCTTC
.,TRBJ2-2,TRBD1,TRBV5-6,CASSWTGRPGELFF,TGTGCCAGCAGCTGGACAGGGCGCCCAGGGGAGCTGTTTTTT
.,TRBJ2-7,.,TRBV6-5,CASSYGASYDEQYF,TGTGCCAGCAGTTATGGCGCTAGCTACGACGAGCAGTACTTC
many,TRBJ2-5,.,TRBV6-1,CASSGFVAEPVGTQYF,TGTGCCAGCAGTGGTTTTGTGGCGGAACCGGTAGGGACCCAGTACTTC
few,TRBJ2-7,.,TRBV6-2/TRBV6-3,CASSYQLGGYEQYF,TGTGCCAGCAGTTACCAATTAGGAGGCTACGAGCAGTACTTC
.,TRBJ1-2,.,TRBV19,CASTPGHTNYGYTF,TGTGCCAGTACCCCCGGGCACACGAACTATGGCTACACCTTC
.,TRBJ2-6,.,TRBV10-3,CAIKSVSGANVLTF,TGTGCCATCAAAAGCGTCTCTGGGGCCAACGTCCTGACTTTC
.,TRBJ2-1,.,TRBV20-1,CSARDPGLQRGQFF,TGCAGTGCTAGAGACCCGGGACTCCAACGGGGGCAGTTCTTC
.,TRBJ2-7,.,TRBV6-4,CASSGHGRVSLTTSYEQYF,TGTGCCAGCAGTGGACACGGCAGGGTATCATTAACCACCTCCTACGAGCAGTACTTC
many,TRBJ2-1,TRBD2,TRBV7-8,CASSLLTSVRLSYNEQFF,TGTGCCAGCAGCCTATTGACTAGCGTCAGGCTCTCCTACAATGAGCAGTTCTTC
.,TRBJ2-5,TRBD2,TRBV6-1,CASKLAGGSQETQYF,TGTGCCAGCAAACTAGCGGGAGGATCCCAAGAGACCCAGTACTTC
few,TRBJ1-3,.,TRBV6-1,CASSEATTIGNTIYF,TGTGCCAGCAGTGAAGCGACGACAATAGGAAACACCATATATTTT
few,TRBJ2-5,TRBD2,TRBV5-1,CASSSSGGYQETQYF,TGCGCCAGCAGCTCGAGCGGGGGGTACCAAGAGACCCAGTACTTC
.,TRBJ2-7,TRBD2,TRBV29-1,CGGGGGYEQYF,TGCGGGGGGGGGGGGGGCTACGAGCAGTACTTC
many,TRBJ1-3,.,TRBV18,CASSPGTGRRDTIYF,TGTGCCAGCTCACCGGGAACAGGACGACGAGACACCATATATTTT
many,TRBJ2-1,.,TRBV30,CAWSNGGRNEQFF,TGTGCCTGGAGTAACGGGGGGCGGAATGAGCAGTTCTTC
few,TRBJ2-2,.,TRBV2,CASGGLSGELFF,TGTGCCAGCGGGGGGTTGTCCGGGGAGCTGTTTTTT
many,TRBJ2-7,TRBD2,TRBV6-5,CASSYGTSGYEQYF,TGTGCCAGCAGTTATGGGACTAGCGGCTACGAGCAGTACTTC
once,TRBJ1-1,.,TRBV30,CAWSRSRATEAFF,TGTGCCTGGAGTAGGTCCAGGGCCACTGAAGCTTTCTTT
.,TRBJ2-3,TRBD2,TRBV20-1,CSATTTIAGGWTDTQYF,TGCAGTGCCACAACCACTATAGCGGGAGGTTGGACAGATACGCAGTATTTT
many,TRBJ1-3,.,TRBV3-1,CASEPRRGLGNTIYF,TGTGCCAGCGAACCCCGGCGCGGGCTTGGAAACACCATATATTTT
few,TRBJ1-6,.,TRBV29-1,CSVGGNSPLHF,TGCAGCGTTGGGGGTAATTCACCCCTCCACTTT
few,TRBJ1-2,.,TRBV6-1,CASTPGGPYGYTF,TGTGCCAGCACCCCTGGGGGACCCTATGGCTACACCTTC
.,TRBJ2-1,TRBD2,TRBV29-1,CSVVGGRYYNEQFF,TGCAGCGTTGTGGGCGGGAGGTACTACAATGAGCAGTTCTTC